The 21 T cell receptor beta chains in this list originate from one sample, sequenced in a study of OX40 agonist ivuxolimab in advanced cancers. Using immunoSEQ multiplex PCR, the repertoire was profiled, and TCRdb retains in-frame clones only, with some absent. Counted here are about 36,000 clones, about 88% occurring once; the ten biggest clones make up about 13%. Sample: CD4+ or CD8+ T cells sorted from blood, taken in a trial of the OX40 agonist ivuxolimab. The source of these receptors is an adult with an advanced solid tumor such as melanoma, head and neck, liver or kidney cancer.

The genes are TRBV27 and TRBJ2-1; D is unresolved. The V gene lost 3 bases and the J gene lost 7 bases, with 10 bases spanning the gap. This CDR3 contains 13 residues. The germline CDR1 and CDR2 sequences are MNHEY and SMNVEV (reference sequence). The CDR3 DNA sequence: TGTGCCAGCAGTTTTACGCCTCCGAATGAGCAGTTCTTC. Translated: CASSFTPPNEQFF.

For the CDR3, the DNA is TGTGCCAGCAGTCTTTCGACAGGGTTTGGAAACACCATATATTTT. Translation: CASSLSTGFGNTIYF. The chain recombines TRBV27 with TRBJ1-3; 7 bases are a match to TRBD1. V shed 5 bases and J 3 bases; nucleotides not matched to a gene: 7. Per germline, CDR1 MNHEY and CDR2 SMNVEV (reference sequence). The CDR3 extends over 15 amino acids.

The chain joins TRBV7-6 to TRBJ2-7; 9 nucleotides match TRBD1. The V segment lost 5 bases and the J segment 2 bases; nucleotides outside the gene matches: 10. Per the germline V gene, CDR1 is SGHVS and CDR2 is FNYEAQ. The length of the CDR3 is 16 residues. CDR3 nucleotides: TGTGCCAGCAGCCCCTCTGGACAGGGGACCACCTACGAGCAGTACTTC. It codes for CASSPSGQGTTYEQYF. The variable domain in full, completed from reference TRBV7-6 and TRBJ2-7, reads GAGVSQSPRYKVTKRGQDVALRCDPISGHVSLYWYRQALGQGPEFLTYFNYEAQQDKSGLPNDRFSAERPEGSISTLTIQRTEQRDSAMYRCASSPSGQGTTYEQYFGPGTRLTVT.

V usage is TRBV28 and J usage is TRBJ2-5; D remains unclear. The germline V gene has CDR1 MDHEN and CDR2 SYDVKM. Trimming shortened V by 6 bases and J by 2 bases, and 10 bases separated the two germline ends. This CDR3 contains 13 residues. The CDR3 coding sequence is TGTGCCAGCAGGGAACCCCTACAAGAGACCCAGTACTTC. This sequence encodes CASREPLQETQYF.

The chain recombines TRBV27 with TRBJ2-7, with 10 bases matching TRBD2. Germline CDR1 is MNHEY and CDR2 is SMNVEV (reference sequence). J was trimmed by 2 bases and V by 10 bases; bases with no gene match: 11. CDR3 size: 15 residues. CDR3 in DNA: TGTGCCACCGGACTAGCGGCCTTCGGGGCCTACGAGCAGTACTTC. It is translated as CATGLAAFGAYEQYF.

The rearrangement uses TRBV18 and TRBJ1-5; 8 nucleotides match TRBD1. CDR1 and CDR2 from the germline V gene are KGHSH and LQKENI. V was pared by 6 bases and J by 7 bases, with 11 bases of the junction left unmatched. The CDR3 is made up of 15 amino acids. The CDR3 sequence is CASSPGSGGVQPQHF. DNA of the CDR3: TGTGCCAGCTCTCCCGGGTCAGGGGGCGTCCAGCCCCAGCATTTT.

The chain uses TRBV29-1 and TRBJ1-5; weak D call: TRBD1 (5 bases). Germline lookup yields CDR1 SQVTM and CDR2 ANQGSEA. This CDR3 is 13 amino acids long. Trimming took 1 base from V and 7 from J, leaving 11 bases between them. The CDR3 loop is CSVEGGFGQPQHF. CDR3 nucleotides: TGCAGCGTTGAAGGGGGGTTTGGGCAGCCCCAGCATTTT.

This clone is a singleton in its sample. This sequence joins TRBV6-5 and TRBJ2-1; 8 bases map to TRBD1. The germline V gene encodes CDR1 MNHEY and CDR2 SVGAGI. The junction had 7 bases not matched to a gene; V was cut back by 5 bases and J by 4 bases. CDR3 length: 15 amino acids. The chain's CDR3 is CASSNQGARYNEQFF. The CDR3 DNA reads TGTGCCAGCAGTAACCAGGGGGCGAGGTACAATGAGCAGTTCTTC.

This chain connects TRBV7-9 to TRBJ2-5; maybe TRBD1 (5 bases). V lost 5 bases and J 1 base, leaving 11 bases between the germline ends. There are 14 residues in the CDR3. Germline V gene data show CDR1 as SEHNR and CDR2 as FQNEAQ (reference sequence). CDR3 DNA sequence: TGTGCCAGCAGCCAGACAGAGCTCCAAGAGACCCAGTACTTC. It is translated as CASSQTELQETQYF.

The chain links TRBV7-6 to TRBJ2-7; no reliable D call. Germline loops: CDR1 SGHVS, CDR2 FNYEAQ. V lost 4 bases and J lost 1, with 14 bases in between. The CDR3 has 15 residues. The CDR3 DNA follows: TGTGCCAGCAGCTCCCTTTTTAAGGGATCCTACGAGCAGTACTTC. This translates into CASSSLFKGSYEQYF. Full variable domain (remainder filled in from reference TRBV7-6 and TRBJ2-7): GAGVSQSPRYKVTKRGQDVALRCDPISGHVSLYWYRQALGQGPEFLTYFNYEAQQDKSGLPNDRFSAERPEGSISTLTIQRTEQRDSAMYRCASSSLFKGSYEQYFGPGTRLTVT.

This sequence joins TRBV19 and TRBJ2-1, with D unresolved. In germline, CDR1 is LNHDA, CDR2 SQIVND (reference sequence). V was trimmed by 1 base and J by 7 bases, leaving 5 bases between them. The CDR3 covers 12 residues. In DNA, the CDR3 is TGTGCCAGTAGTATAGTAGAGAATGAGCAGTTCTTC. Its protein product is CASSIVENEQFF.

J is TRBJ2-7 and V is TRBV2; D is undetermined. V was cut by 6 bases and J by 4 bases, with 13 bases left in between. The CDR3 loop spans 13 amino acids. CDR1 and CDR2 from the germline V gene are SNHLY and FYNNEI. The CDR3, as DNA: TGTGCCAGCAGCCGGACGGAGACGTACGAGCAGTACTTC. The encoded protein is CASSRTETYEQYF.

The rearrangement uses TRBV27 and TRBJ2-3; D ambiguous. CDR1 is MNHEY, CDR2 SMNVEV, per germline (reference sequence). The V gene lost 5 bases and the J gene lost 0 bases, with 9 bases spanning the gap. The CDR3 is 14 residues long. The CDR3 DNA is TGTGCCAGCAGTACGTGGTACAGCACAGATACGCAGTATTTT. It translates to CASSTWYSTDTQYF.

This CDR3 is CASSHDSDRLNTEAFF. CDR3 nucleotide sequence: TGCGCCAGCAGCCACGACTCTGACAGACTGAACACTGAAGCTTTCTTT. V usage is TRBV4-1 and J usage is TRBJ1-1; possible D gene TRBD1, 5 bases. There are 16 residues in the CDR3. V dropped 3 bases and J dropped 0 bases, with 14 bases sitting between them. Germline values: CDR1 MGHRA, CDR2 YSYEKL.

This clone was detected only once. V gene TRBV7-9 combines with J gene TRBJ2-2; TRBD1 matches 12 bases. The germline V gene encodes CDR1 SEHNR and CDR2 FQNEAQ (reference sequence). This CDR3 is 17 amino acids long. Germline trimming cut 4 bases from V and 6 bases from J; bases unmatched to any gene: 9. Written as DNA, the CDR3 is TGTGCCAGCAGCTCCGGGGGACAGGGGGCTTGGGCCGGGGAGCTGTTTTTT. This translates into CASSSGGQGAWAGELFF.

The chain combines TRBV10-1 with TRBJ1-3; D unclear. This CDR3 is 12 amino acids long. The germline CDR1 and CDR2 sequences are WNHNN and SYGVQD (reference sequence). The CDR3, as DNA: TGCGAATTAGCCACGTCCGGAAACACCATATATTTT. Translation gives CELATSGNTIYF.

The chain couples TRBV28 to TRBJ2-7; 9 bases agree with TRBD1. The CDR3 runs 14 residues. From germline, CDR1 is MDHEN and CDR2 SYDVKM. V lost 8 bases to trimming and J lost 2 bases; unmatched junction nucleotides: 7. The CDR3 reads CASCSGTGPYEQYF. DNA of the CDR3: TGTGCCAGCTGCTCCGGGACAGGGCCCTACGAGCAGTACTTC.

V is TRBV6-5 and J is TRBJ1-2; D is undetermined. V was clipped by 8 bases and J by 7 bases, with 8 bases between them. Germline CDR1 reads MNHEY; CDR2 reads SVGAGI. CDR3 length: 10 amino acids. This CDR3 reads CASYGGGYTF. The CDR3 coding sequence is TGTGCCAGCTACGGTGGTGGCTACACCTTC.

The rearrangement joins TRBV10-3 to TRBJ2-7, with 7 bases fitting TRBD2. Germline V gives CDR1 ENHRY, CDR2 SYGVKD. Germline trimming cut 0 bases from V and 4 bases from J; bases unmatched to any gene: 12. The CDR3 has 17 amino acids. CDR3 sequence: CAISESVGGPSWYEQYF. DNA of the CDR3: TGTGCCATCAGTGAGTCGGTGGGAGGGCCCTCGTGGTACGAGCAGTACTTC.

This clone was observed a few times. The J gene is TRBJ2-3, the V gene TRBV6-1, with a possible D match to TRBD2 (5 bases). The CDR3 covers 15 residues. CDR1 MNHNS and CDR2 SASEGT come from the germline V gene. V lost 6 bases to trimming and J lost 3 bases, with 16 bases between them. CDR3 bases: TGTGCCAGCAGCGAGGGCAGCATAAGAACAGATACGCAGTATTTT. Translation: CASSEGSIRTDTQYF.

This chain uses TRBV11-3 with TRBJ2-5; D gene unclear. With 5 bases removed from V and 1 base from J, the gap between germline ends came to 8 bases. The CDR3 covers 13 residues. Germline values: CDR1 SGHNT, CDR2 YENEEA. CDR3 coding DNA: TGTGCCAGCAGCGGGCCCTCCCAAGAGACCCAGTACTTC. This sequence encodes CASSGPSQETQYF.